This T cell receptor (beta chain) was found in a study of T cell clonality in common variable immunodeficiency. Broader study findings: Reportedly, TCR beta sequences from common variable immunodeficiency showed fewer deletions and N-nucleotide insertions.

Most patients and controls had Caucasian heritage. CVID subjects had received replacement immunoglobulin for at least one year. This clone was detected ten times or more. Its antigen remains unidentified. An end of the junction does not agree with germline; a read error may underlie this. Here immunoSEQ multiplex PCR was the method, and the copy in TCRdb shows in-frame clones only, minus some. The table lists over 15,000 clones, with no singletons. Material for sequencing was peripheral blood mononuclear cells. This receptor was identified in a human donor with common variable immunodeficiency.

The CDR3 bases that were read are TGTGCCGGGAGAAGGGGATACAATGAG. This encodes CAGRRGYNE. Given in full, the CDR3 is CAGRRGYNEQFF. This rearrangement joins TRBV30 to TRBJ2-1; D possibly uses TRBD1 or TRBD2 (5 bases each). The DNA ends 3 residues before the CDR3 does, and the rest of the CDR3 is filled in from the germline J gene. Looked up from germline, CDR1 is GTSNPN and CDR2 is SVGIG (reference sequence). CDR3 size: 12 residues.